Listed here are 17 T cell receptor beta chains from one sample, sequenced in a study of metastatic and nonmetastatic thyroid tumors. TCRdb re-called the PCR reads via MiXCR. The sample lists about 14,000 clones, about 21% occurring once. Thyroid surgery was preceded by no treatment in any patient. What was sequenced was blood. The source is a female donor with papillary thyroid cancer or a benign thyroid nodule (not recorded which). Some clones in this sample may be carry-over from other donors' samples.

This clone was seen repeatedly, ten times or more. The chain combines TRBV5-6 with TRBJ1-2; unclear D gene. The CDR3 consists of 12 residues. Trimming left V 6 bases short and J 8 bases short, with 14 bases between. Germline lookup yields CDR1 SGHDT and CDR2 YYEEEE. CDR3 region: CASTQRFGGYTF. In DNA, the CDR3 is TGTGCCAGCACCCAGCGGTTCGGGGGCTACACCTTC.

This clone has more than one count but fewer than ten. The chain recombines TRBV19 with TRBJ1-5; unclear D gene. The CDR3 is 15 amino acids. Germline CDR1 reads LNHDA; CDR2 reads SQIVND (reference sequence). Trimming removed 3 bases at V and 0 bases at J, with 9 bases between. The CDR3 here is CASSILGDSNQPQHF. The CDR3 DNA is TGTGCCAGTAGTATCCTTGGTGATAGCAATCAGCCCCAGCATTTT.

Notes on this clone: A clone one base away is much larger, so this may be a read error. The CDR3 loop reads CASSFEVADGANVLTF. The DNA for the CDR3 is TGTGCCAGCAGCTTTGAGGTGGCGGATGGGGCCAACGTCCTGACTTTC. J is TRBJ2-6 and V is TRBV5-4; D is unclear. Per the germline V gene, CDR1 is SGHNT and CDR2 is YYREEE (reference sequence). The CDR3 loop spans 16 amino acids. With 2 bases removed from V and 3 bases from J, the gap between germline ends came to 12 bases.

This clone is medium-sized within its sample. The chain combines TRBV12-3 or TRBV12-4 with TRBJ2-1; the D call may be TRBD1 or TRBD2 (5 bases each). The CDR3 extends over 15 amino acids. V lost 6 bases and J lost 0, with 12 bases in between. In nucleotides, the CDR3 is TGTGCCAGCAGCCGGGACCTCTCCTCCTACAATGAGCAGTTCTTC. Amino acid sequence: CASSRDLSSYNEQFF.

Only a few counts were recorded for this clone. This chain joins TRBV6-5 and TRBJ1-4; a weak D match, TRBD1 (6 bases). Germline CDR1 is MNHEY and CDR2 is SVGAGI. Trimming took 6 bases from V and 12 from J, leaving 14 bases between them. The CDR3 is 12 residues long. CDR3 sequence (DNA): TGTGCCAGCAGGGACTCAAAGGGGGAACTGTTTTTT. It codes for CASRDSKGELFF.

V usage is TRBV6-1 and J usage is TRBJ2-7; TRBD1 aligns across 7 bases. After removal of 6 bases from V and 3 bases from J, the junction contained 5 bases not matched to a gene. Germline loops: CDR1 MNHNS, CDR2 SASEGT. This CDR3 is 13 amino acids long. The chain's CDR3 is CASRKNRGYEQYF. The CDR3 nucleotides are TGTGCCAGCAGGAAAAACAGGGGCTACGAGCAGTACTTC.

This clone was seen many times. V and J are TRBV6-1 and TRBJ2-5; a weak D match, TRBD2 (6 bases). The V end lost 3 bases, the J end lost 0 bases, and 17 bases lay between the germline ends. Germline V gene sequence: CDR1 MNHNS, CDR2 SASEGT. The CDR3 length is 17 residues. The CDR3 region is CASSESGVGMYQETQYF. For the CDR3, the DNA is TGTGCCAGCAGTGAGTCGGGGGTAGGAATGTACCAAGAGACCCAGTACTTC.

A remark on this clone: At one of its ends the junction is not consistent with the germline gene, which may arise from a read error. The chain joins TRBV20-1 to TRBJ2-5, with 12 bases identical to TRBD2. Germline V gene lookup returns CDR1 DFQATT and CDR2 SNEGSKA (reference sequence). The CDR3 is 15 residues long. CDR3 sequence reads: CGARTLAGGPETQYF. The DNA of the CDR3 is TGCGGTGCTAGGACACTAGCGGGAGGTCCGGAGACCCAGTACTTC.

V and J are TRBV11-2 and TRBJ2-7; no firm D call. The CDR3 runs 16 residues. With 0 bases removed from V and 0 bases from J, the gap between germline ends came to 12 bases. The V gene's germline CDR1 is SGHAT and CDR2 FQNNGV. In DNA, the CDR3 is TGTGCCAGCAGCTTAGATTTCGCCGGAGCCTCCTACGAGCAGTACTTC. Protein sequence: CASSLDFAGASYEQYF.

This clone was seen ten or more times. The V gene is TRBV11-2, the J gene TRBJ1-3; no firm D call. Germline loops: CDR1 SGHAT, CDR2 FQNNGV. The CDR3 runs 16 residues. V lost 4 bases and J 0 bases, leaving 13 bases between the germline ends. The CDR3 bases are TGTGCCAGCAGCTATAGACCCTACCCCTCTGGAAACACCATATATTTT. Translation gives CASSYRPYPSGNTIYF.

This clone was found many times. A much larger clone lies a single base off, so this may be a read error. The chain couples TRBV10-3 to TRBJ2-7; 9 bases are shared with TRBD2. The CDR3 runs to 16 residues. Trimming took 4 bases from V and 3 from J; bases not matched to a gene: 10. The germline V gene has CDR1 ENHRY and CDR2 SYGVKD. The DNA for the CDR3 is TGTGCCATCAGTGCCACTGGCGGGAGGGCCAACTACGAGCAGTACTTC. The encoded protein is CAISATGGRANYEQYF.

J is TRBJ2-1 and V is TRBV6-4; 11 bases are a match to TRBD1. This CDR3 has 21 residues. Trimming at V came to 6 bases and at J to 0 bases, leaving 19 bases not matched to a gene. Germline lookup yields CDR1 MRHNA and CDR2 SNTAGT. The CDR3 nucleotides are TGTGCCAGCAGAAACCGTCCGGGACAGGGGGGGCTAGCGGACTCCTACAATGAGCAGTTCTTC. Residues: CASRNRPGQGGLADSYNEQFF.

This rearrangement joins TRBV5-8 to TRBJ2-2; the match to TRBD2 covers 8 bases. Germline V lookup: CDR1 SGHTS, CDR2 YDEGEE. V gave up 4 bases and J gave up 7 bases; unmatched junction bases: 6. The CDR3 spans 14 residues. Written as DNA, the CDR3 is TGTGCCAGCAGCGCGGGACTAGGGGTCGGGGAGCTGTTTTTT. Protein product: CASSAGLGVGELFF. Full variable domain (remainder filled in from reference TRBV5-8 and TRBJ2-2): EAGVTQSPTHLIKTRGQQATLRCSPISGHTSVYWYQQALGLGLQFLLWYDEGEERNRGNFPPRFSGRQFPNYSSELNVNALELEDSALYLCASSAGLGVGELFFGEGSRLTVL.

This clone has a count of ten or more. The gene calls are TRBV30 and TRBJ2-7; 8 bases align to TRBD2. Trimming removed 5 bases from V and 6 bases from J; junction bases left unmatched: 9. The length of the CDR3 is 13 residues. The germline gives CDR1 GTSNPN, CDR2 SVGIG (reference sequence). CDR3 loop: CAWGGGLDGEQYF. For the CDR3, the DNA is TGTGCCTGGGGGGGGGGACTAGATGGCGAGCAGTACTTC. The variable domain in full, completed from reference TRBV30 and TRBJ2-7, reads SQTIHQWPATLVQPVGSPLSLECTVEGTSNPNLYWYRQAAGRGLQLLFYSVGIGQISSEVPQNLSASRPQDRQFILSSKKLLLSDSGFYLCAWGGGLDGEQYFGPGTRLTVT.

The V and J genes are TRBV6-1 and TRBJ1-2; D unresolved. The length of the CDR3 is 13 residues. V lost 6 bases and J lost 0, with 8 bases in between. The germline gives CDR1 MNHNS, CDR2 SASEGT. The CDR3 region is CASSPTANYGYTF. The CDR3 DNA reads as TGTGCCAGCAGCCCCACAGCTAACTATGGCTACACCTTC.

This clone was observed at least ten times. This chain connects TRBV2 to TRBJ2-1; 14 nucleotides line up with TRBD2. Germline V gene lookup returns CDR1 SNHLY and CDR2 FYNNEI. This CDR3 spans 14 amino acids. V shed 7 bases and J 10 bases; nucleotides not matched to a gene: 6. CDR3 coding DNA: TGTGCCAGCAAAGGGACTAGCGGGAGTGACGAGCAGTTCTTC. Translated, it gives CASKGTSGSDEQFF.

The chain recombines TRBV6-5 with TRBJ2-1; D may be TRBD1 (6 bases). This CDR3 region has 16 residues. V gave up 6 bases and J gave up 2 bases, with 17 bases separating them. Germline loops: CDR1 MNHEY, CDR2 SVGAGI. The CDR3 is CASRAIQGFTYNEQFF. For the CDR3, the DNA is TGTGCCAGCAGAGCAATTCAGGGGTTCACCTACAATGAGCAGTTCTTC.